This paragraph covers one T cell receptor beta chain sequence. Its antigen is still unknown. These data come from a study of cytomegalovirus exposure and HLA in healthy donors. The CDR3 consists of 14 residues. The germline V gene has CDR1 KGHSH and CDR2 LQKENI. Trimming pared 5 bases from V and 5 bases from J, leaving 13 bases between. Findings and caveats of the study: Near-uniform donor sequencing depth was presumed by presence/absence analyses. In a later analysis, at a false discovery rate of 0.05, approximately 15,000 TCR beta sequences matched HLA alleles. In vitro confirmation showed a few CMV-associated chains to be CMV antigen specific.

Primers included in the PCR were 60 Vbeta and 13 Jbeta primers. Generated by immunoSEQ multiplex PCR, the TCRdb table keeps only in-frame clones and is missing some. The data hold 100,000 or so clones, with more than 60% observed a single time. The sequencing input was PBMCs. This chain uses TRBV18 with TRBJ2-1, with a tentative D call TRBD2 (6 bases). This TCR came from a female donor in good health and CMV-seropositive. The CDR3 loop is CASSRRDLNNEQFF. CDR3 in DNA: TGTGCCAGCTCAAGAAGGGACTTAAACAATGAGCAGTTCTTC.